This T cell receptor beta chain was recorded in a study of cytomegalovirus exposure and HLA in healthy donors. The study, taken as a whole, reports: A missense variant in DCLRE1C was later tied to TCR beta V- and J-gene trimming.

The PCR made use of 60 Vbeta and 13 Jbeta primers. Under the authors' procedure: About 12 million of the about 80 million unique TCR beta chains counted in a later analysis were shared. Method: immunoSEQ multiplex PCR; TCRdb's copy keeps in-frame clones and lacks some. V and J calls and clone size follow that table, whereas D and trimming were derived from the DNA. Of approximately 54,000 clones in the sample, approximately 77% were seen once. CDR3 length: 15 residues. Germline V CDR1 and CDR2: SNHLY, FYNNEI. Trimming removed 7 bases from V and 8 bases from J; junction bases left unmatched: 14. Remarks on this clone: The antigen is not known.

The sequence was collected from a woman aged 18-29 years in good health and CMV-seronegative. The sample comprised PBMCs. This chain joins TRBV2 and TRBJ1-2; 9 nucleotides match TRBD1. CDR3 in DNA: TGTGCCAGCATTAGGGACAGGGCTCGGGAGAACGGCTACACCTTC. Its translation is CASIRDRARENGYTF.